This TCR beta chain came from a study of blood T cell repertoires in COVID-19. Turning to the study itself: From the United States, Italy and Spain came samples of acute and convalescent COVID-19. PBMCs, B-cell-depleted T cells, or T cells provided the cDNA or gDNA that made up the material.

This clone appeared a few times. Per the original data handling: Reference gene primer amplification in the assay estimated nucleated cell counts. Method: immunoSEQ multiplex PCR; TCRdb's copy keeps in-frame clones and lacks some. V, J and clone size are taken as reported in that table, and D and trimming were inferred from the DNA itself. In the table there are approximately 210,000 clones, 80% to 90% of which are singletons. The germline V gene has CDR1 SGHRS and CDR2 YFSETQ. The V and J ends lost 3 bases and 4 bases, in that order; junction bases with no gene match: 5. This CDR3 comprises 14 residues.

The chain combines TRBV5-1 with TRBJ1-2; 8 bases line up with TRBD1. Sequenced input: peripheral blood. This receptor was obtained from a woman between 40 and 55 years old with active or convalescent COVID-19. CDR3: CASSYDGQGYGYTF. For the CDR3, the DNA is TGCGCCAGCAGCTACGACGGACAGGGCTATGGCTACACCTTC.